These T cell receptor beta chains were read from a single sample in a study of TIL therapy for anti-PD-1-resistant metastatic lung cancer. Clones were sequenced by immunoSEQ multiplex PCR, and TCRdb holds only the in-frame ones, with some missing. This sample has about 32,000 clones, with about 80% found just once. This specimen was blood, taken at baseline. All receptors come from a woman aged 25 to 80 with non-small cell lung cancer. CDR3s include the opening cysteine and the closing phenylalanine or tryptophan. D genes are given only for firm matches. Clone size is shown for a subset of rows, as once, few, many or a class of expanded clone.

CDR3,DNA,J,size,D,V
CASSITGLGPRSLHEQFF,TGTGCCAGTAGTATAACGGGGCTAGGGCCTCGGTCTTTACATGAGCAGTTCTTC,TRBJ2-1,-,-,TRBV19
CASSIDPGQAYGYTF,TGTGCCAGTAGTATAGATCCAGGGCAGGCCTATGGCTACACCTTC,TRBJ1-2,-,-,TRBV19
CASSLAVGLAGGNEQFF,TGTGCCAGCAGCTTAGCGGTGGGACTAGCGGGAGGCAATGAGCAGTTCTTC,TRBJ2-1,few,TRBD2,TRBV7-6
CASSQGGHLSLDYTF,TGTGCCAGCAGCCAAGGGGGACACCTATCCCTCGACTACACCTTC,TRBJ1-2,-,-,TRBV14
CASTLDTQGTYGYTF,TGTGCCAGCACCCTCGATACCCAGGGGACCTATGGCTACACCTTC,TRBJ1-2,-,-,TRBV6-1
CASSLLGNDGYTF,TGTGCCAGCAGCTTGTTAGGGAACGATGGCTACACCTTC,TRBJ1-2,-,-,TRBV5-8
CASSLPRDLRGSYEQYF,TGTGCTAGTAGTTTGCCCCGGGACCTCCGGGGGTCCTACGAGCAGTACTTC,TRBJ2-7,-,-,TRBV12-5
CASSPQPLILITSTDTQYF,TGTGCCAGCTCACCACAGCCCTTGATTCTAATTACTAGCACAGATACGCAGTATTTT,TRBJ2-3,-,-,TRBV18
CASSLAGGRAVEQFF,TGTGCCAGCAGCTTGGCAGGAGGGAGGGCTGTTGAGCAGTTCTTC,TRBJ2-1,-,TRBD2,TRBV7-9
CASSLFLAGGPGVRDTQYF,TGTGCCAGCAGCTTATTCCTAGCGGGAGGACCGGGTGTGAGAGATACGCAGTATTTT,TRBJ2-3,few,TRBD2,TRBV7-9
CASSITYVGSPPRDTQYF,TGTGCCAGTAGTATAACCTATGTCGGGAGCCCACCCAGAGATACGCAGTATTTT,TRBJ2-3,-,-,TRBV19
CASSQGGGSSYEQYF,TGTGCCAGCAGCCAAGGCGGCGGAAGCTCCTACGAGCAGTACTTC,TRBJ2-7,-,-,TRBV4-2
CASSRDSPIAGNTIYF,TGTGCCAGCAGCAGGGACTCCCCTATCGCCGGAAACACCATATATTTT,TRBJ1-3,-,-,TRBV5-6
CAWRTKVYGYTF,TGTGCCTGGAGAACGAAGGTTTATGGCTACACCTTC,TRBJ1-2,few,-,TRBV30
CASSRASPFQETQYF,TGTGCCAGCAGTCGGGCGAGCCCCTTCCAAGAGACCCAGTACTTC,TRBJ2-5,-,-,TRBV5-6
CSVDKGSDTQYF,TGCAGCGTTGATAAGGGTTCAGATACGCAGTATTTT,TRBJ2-3,once,-,TRBV29-1
CASSRLRQGRTDTQYF,TGTGCCAGCAGCAGACTTCGACAGGGTCGGACAGATACGCAGTATTTT,TRBJ2-3,-,-,TRBV21-1
CASSPWTNTEAFF,TGTGCCAGCAGTCCCTGGACGAACACTGAAGCTTTCTTT,TRBJ1-1,-,-,TRBV2
CASSAFAGETYGYTF,TGTGCCAGCAGTGCTTTCGCAGGGGAGACCTATGGCTACACCTTC,TRBJ1-2,-,-,TRBV2
CASRGKANYGYTF,TGTGCCAGTAGGGGGAAAGCTAACTATGGCTACACCTTC,TRBJ1-2,-,-,TRBV19
CASSVGTRSYNEQFF,TGTGCCAGCAGCGTAGGGACGCGCTCCTACAATGAGCAGTTCTTC,TRBJ2-1,-,-,TRBV9
CASRMDNSNQPQHF,TGTGCCAGTAGGATGGACAATAGCAATCAGCCCCAGCATTTT,TRBJ1-5,-,-,TRBV19
CASSSGHGQITRQYF,TGCGCCAGCAGTAGTGGCCACGGACAAATTACGAGGCAGTACTTC,TRBJ2-7,-,-,TRBV5-1
CASSQTPVAGGDTQYF,TGTGCCAGCAGCCAAACCCCCGTAGCGGGAGGGGATACGCAGTATTTT,TRBJ2-3,-,TRBD2,TRBV14